This paragraph covers one T cell receptor beta chain sequence. The CDR3 runs 14 residues. CDR1 SGHAT and CDR2 FQNNGV come from the germline V gene. The V end was cut by 1 base, the J end by 10 bases, with 13 bases between. As originally analysed: Amplified reference gene primers provided the basis for estimating nucleated cell counts. Sequenced by immunoSEQ multiplex PCR; TCRdb stores in-frame clones only, minus some. D and trimming were read from the DNA, whereas the V and J calls and clone size are those reported in that table. The sample has 360,000 or so clones; roughly 89% are singletons. This study enrolled people aged 18 to 89 from 20 to 25 US geographic areas. This entry belongs to a study of blood T cell repertoires in COVID-19. Study in general: Acute and convalescent COVID-19 specimens originated in the United States, Italy and Spain. From T cells, B-cell-depleted T cells, or PBMCs came the material, which was cDNA or gDNA.

This chain uses TRBV11-2 with TRBJ1-4; possibly TRBD1 for D (5 bases). This sequence originates from a woman aged 30 to 39 who had recovered from COVID-19. The sequencing input was PBMCs or T cells enriched from blood (not recorded which). The CDR3 loop reads CASSLGSQGGKLFF. CDR3 coding DNA: TGTGCCAGCAGCTTAGGTTCTCAGGGTGGAAAACTGTTTTTT.